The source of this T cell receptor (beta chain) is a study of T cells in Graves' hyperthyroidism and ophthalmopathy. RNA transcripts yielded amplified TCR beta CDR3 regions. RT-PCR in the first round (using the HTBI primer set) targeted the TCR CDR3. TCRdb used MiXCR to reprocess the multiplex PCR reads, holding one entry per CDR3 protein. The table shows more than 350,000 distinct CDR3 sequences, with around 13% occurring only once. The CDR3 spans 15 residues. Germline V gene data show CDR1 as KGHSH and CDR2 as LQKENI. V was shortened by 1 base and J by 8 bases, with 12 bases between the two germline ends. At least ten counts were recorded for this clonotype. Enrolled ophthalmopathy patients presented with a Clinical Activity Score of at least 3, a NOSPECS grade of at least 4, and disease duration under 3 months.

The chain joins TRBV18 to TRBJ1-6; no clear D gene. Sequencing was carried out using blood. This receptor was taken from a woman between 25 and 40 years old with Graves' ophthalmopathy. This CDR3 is CASSPRGGLDSPLHF. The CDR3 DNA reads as TGTGCCAGCTCACCACGGGGAGGCTTGGATTCACCCCTCCACTTT.